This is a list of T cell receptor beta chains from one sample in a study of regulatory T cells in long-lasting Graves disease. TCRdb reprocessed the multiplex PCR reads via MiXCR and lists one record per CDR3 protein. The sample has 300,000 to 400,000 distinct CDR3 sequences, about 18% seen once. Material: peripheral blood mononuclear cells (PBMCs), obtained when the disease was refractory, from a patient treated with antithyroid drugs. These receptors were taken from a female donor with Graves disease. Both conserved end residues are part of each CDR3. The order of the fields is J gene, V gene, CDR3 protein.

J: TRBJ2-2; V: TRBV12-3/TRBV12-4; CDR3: CASSSVGSPGELFF
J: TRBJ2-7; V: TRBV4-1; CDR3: CASSHEDRSYEQYF
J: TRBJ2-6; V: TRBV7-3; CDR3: CASSPWDGSGANVLTF
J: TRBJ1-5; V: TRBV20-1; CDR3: CSARDPTGALEAQHF
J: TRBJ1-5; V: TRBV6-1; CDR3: CASRANSNQPQHF
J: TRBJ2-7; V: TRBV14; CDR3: CASSQVGYEQYF
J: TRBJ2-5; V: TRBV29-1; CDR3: CSGGSGGIQETQYF
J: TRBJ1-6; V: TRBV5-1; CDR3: CASSLTPTGTNSPLHF
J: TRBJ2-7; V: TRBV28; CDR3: CASGTSGPSSYEQYF
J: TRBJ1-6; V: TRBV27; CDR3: CASSLGGGSPLHF
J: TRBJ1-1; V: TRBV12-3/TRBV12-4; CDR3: CASRLGVNTEAFF
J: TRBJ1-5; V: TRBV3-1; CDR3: CASSQVPRDAQHF
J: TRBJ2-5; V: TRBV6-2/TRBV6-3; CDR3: CASSQAEKGPIQETQYF
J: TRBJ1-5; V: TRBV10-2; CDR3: CASSDVSNQPQHF
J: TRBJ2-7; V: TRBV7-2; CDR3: CASSISQLTYEQYF
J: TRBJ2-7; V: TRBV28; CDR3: CASSLLWAEPYEQYF